This TCR beta chain was sequenced during a study of shared clonotypes between healthy human individuals. Germline V CDR1 and CDR2: MNHEY, SMNVEV (reference sequence). Trimming removed 6 bases from V and 7 bases from J, with 10 bases in between. This CDR3 is built from 13 residues. Data came from immunoSEQ multiplex PCR; TCRdb stores just in-frame clones and leaves some out. The sample lists over 2 million clones, 85% to 95% occurring once. Sequenced sample: naive CD4+ T cells from PBMCs. The subset was: CD45RA+ positively selected. J is TRBJ1-6 and V is TRBV27; no reliable D call. This TCR was recovered from a man younger than 35 in good health. Some clones in this sample may be carry-over from other donors' samples. Here the CDR3 DNA reads TGTGCCAGCAGCCTTATCCCAAATTCACCCCTCCACTTT. Residues: CASSLIPNSPLHF.